Below, 8 T cell receptor beta chains from the same sample are listed, as sequenced in a study of naive and memory T cell subsets. The beta constant-region primer was an equimolar mix of two oligonucleotides covering TRBC1 and TRBC2. TCRdb called the UMI-ligation and nested PCR reads again in MiXCR, with one record for every CDR3 protein. The sample yields some 100,000 distinct CDR3 sequences, approximately 6.5% seen once. The sequencing sample was made of central memory CD4+ T cells from blood. The receptors shown here come from a human donor in good health.

This clonotype has a count of ten or more. CDR3 DNA: TGTGCCATCAGTAGGGACCAGGGGAGCTCCTACGAGCAGTACTTC. Protein: CAISRDQGSSYEQYF. The rearrangement joins TRBV10-3 to TRBJ2-7; the D gene is possibly TRBD1 (6 bases). The germline gives CDR1 ENHRY, CDR2 SYGVKD. The CDR3 covers 15 residues. V was cut by 5 bases and J by 0 bases, with 14 bases left in between.

At least ten counts were recorded for this clonotype. The genes are TRBV10-2 and TRBJ1-1; weak D call: TRBD1 (5 bases). V lost 7 bases and J lost 6, with 15 bases in between. The CDR3 is 13 amino acids. Germline V gene data show CDR1 as WSHSY and CDR2 as SAAADI. The CDR3: CASTGLVSAEAFF. The CDR3 coding sequence is TGCGCCAGCACGGGGCTGGTCTCTGCTGAAGCTTTCTTT.

The genes are TRBV27 and TRBJ2-7; 7 bases fit TRBD1. In germline, CDR1 is MNHEY, CDR2 SMNVEV (reference sequence). The trim removed 6 bases at V and 4 bases at J, leaving 6 bases unmatched. CDR3 length: 13 residues. CDR3 sequence (DNA): TGTGCCAGCAGACCGGGACAGCGTTACGAGCAGTACTTC. Its translation: CASRPGQRYEQYF.

This chain links TRBV9 with TRBJ2-1; D uncertain. Trimming took off 0 bases at V and 4 bases at J, with 11 bases between the two ends. There are 15 residues in the CDR3. The germline V gene encodes CDR1 SGDLS and CDR2 YYNGEE. The CDR3 loop reads CASSVAGSEYNEQFF. The CDR3 DNA reads TGTGCCAGCAGCGTAGCCGGGTCTGAGTACAATGAGCAGTTCTTC.

This clonotype was detected many times. The V and J genes are TRBV12-3 or TRBV12-4 and TRBJ1-3; the match to TRBD1 covers 8 bases. Trimming took 7 bases from V and 4 from J; bases not matched to a gene: 9. The CDR3 length is 15 residues. The CDR3 sequence: CASTPDRVAGNTIYF. The CDR3 region has the DNA TGTGCCAGCACCCCGGACAGGGTAGCCGGAAACACCATATATTTT.

This clonotype was seen ten or more times. V and J are TRBV4-2 and TRBJ1-1, with D maybe TRBD1 (6 bases). The germline gives CDR1 LGHNA, CDR2 YNFKEQ. The CDR3 length is 15 residues. Trimming left V 2 bases short and J 3 bases short, with 13 bases between. CDR3 sequence: CASSQQQGGYTEAFF. DNA for the CDR3: TGTGCCAGCAGCCAACAACAGGGAGGGTACACTGAAGCTTTCTTT.

This clonotype was recorded many times. In nucleotides, the CDR3 is TGTGCCAGCAGTCTCGGACAGGCGAGGGGCTATGGCTACACCTTC. Amino acid sequence: CASSLGQARGYGYTF. V and J are TRBV3-1 and TRBJ1-2, with 7 nucleotides matching TRBD1. After removal of 6 bases from V and 4 bases from J, the junction contained 11 bases not matched to a gene. The germline V gene has CDR1 LGHDT and CDR2 YNNKEL (reference sequence). The CDR3 runs 15 residues.

This clonotype was counted at least ten times. V and J are TRBV12-3 or TRBV12-4 and TRBJ1-4; D not certain. V gave up 5 bases and J gave up 5 bases, with 12 bases separating them. The CDR3 is made up of 14 amino acids. CDR3 nucleotide sequence: TGTGCCAGCAGTCGTAATCAGGAGAATGAAAAACTGTTTTTT. Encoded protein: CASSRNQENEKLFF.